This entry concerns a single TCR beta chain. Antigen unknown. The PCR contained 60 Vbeta and 13 Jbeta primers. TCRdb's table, derived via immunoSEQ multiplex PCR, lists solely in-frame clones and lacks some. Of 100,000 to 150,000 clones in the sample, approximately 80% are singletons; the top ten hold about 1.5%. The data were obtained in a study of cytomegalovirus exposure and HLA in healthy donors. Overall study context: An earlier analysis identified 117 million unique TCR beta sequences in 150 million to 200 million T cells. Study-level points and caveats: According to the study, roughly 180 TCR beta chains were cytomegalovirus-associated. When a later analysis was performed, an Asian-associated ancestry cluster reportedly had fewer N-insertions than the roughly 690-donor mean. It was likely that a cluster of highly shared sequence variants was a sequencing artifact.

With 2 bases removed from V and 9 bases from J, the gap between germline ends came to 9 bases. CDR3 length: 11 residues. The chain links TRBV5-7 to TRBJ2-7; D is possibly TRBD1 (6 bases). TRBV5-7 is an open reading frame whose function is uncertain. Material for sequencing was PBMCs. The receptor was isolated from a woman aged 18-29 years in good health and CMV-seronegative. This chain's CDR3 is CASSLQGLQYF. The DNA of the CDR3 is TGTGCCAGCAGCTTACAGGGATTGCAGTACTTC.